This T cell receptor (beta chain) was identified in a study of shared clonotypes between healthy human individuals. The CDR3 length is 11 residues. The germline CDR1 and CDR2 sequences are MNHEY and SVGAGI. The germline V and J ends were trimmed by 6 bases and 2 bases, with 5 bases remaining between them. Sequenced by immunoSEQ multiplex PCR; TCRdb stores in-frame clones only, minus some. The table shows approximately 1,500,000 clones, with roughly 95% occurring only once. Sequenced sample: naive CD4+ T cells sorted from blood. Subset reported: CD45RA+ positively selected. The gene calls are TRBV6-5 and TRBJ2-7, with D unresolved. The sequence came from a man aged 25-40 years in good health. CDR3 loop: CASRSAYEQYF. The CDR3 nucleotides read TGTGCCAGCAGGTCCGCCTACGAGCAGTACTTC.